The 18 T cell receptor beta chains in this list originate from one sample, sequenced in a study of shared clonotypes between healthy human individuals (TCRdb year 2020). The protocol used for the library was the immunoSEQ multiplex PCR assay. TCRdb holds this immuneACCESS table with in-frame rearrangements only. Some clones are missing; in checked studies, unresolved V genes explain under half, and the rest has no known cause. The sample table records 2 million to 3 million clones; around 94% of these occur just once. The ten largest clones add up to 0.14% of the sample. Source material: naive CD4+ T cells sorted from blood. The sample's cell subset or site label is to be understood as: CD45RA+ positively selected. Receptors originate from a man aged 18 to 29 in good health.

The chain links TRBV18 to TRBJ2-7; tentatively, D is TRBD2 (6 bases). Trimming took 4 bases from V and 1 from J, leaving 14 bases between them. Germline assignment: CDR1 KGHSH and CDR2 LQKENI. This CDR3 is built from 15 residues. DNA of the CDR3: TGTGCCAGCTCACAGCCGGGACTGGTGTCCTACGAGCAGTACTTC. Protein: CASSQPGLVSYEQYF.

The CDR3 loop reads CASSVLTGADTQYF. The CDR3 coding sequence is TGTGCCAGCAGCGTACTTACAGGGGCAGATACGCAGTATTTT. The chain couples TRBV9 to TRBJ2-3, with 7 bases matching TRBD1. CDR3 length: 14 amino acids. V gave up 1 base and J gave up 4 bases; unmatched junction bases: 3. Germline CDR1 reads SGDLS; CDR2 reads YYNGEE.

CDR3 DNA sequence: TGTGCCAGCAGCCCGGGACTAGGAACGTACGAGCAGTACTTC. This gives the protein CASSPGLGTYEQYF. The V and J genes are TRBV5-6 and TRBJ2-7; 8 positions match TRBD2. This CDR3 is built from 14 residues. J lost 4 bases, V lost 4 bases, and 7 bases had no gene match. CDR1 is SGHDT and CDR2 is YYEEEE in the germline V gene.

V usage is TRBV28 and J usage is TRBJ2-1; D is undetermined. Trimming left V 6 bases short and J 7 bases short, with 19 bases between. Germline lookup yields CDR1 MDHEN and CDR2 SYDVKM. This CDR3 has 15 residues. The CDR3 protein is CASSLSGSGSNEQFF. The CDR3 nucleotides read TGTGCCAGCAGCCTATCCGGGTCAGGATCGAATGAGCAGTTCTTC.

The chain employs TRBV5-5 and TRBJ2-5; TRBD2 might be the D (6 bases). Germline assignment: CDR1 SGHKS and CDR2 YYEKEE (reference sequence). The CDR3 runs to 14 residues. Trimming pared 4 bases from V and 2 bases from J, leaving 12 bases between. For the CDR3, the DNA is TGTGCCAGCAGCCCGGGCGGGATTCAAGAGACCCAGTACTTC. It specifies CASSPGGIQETQYF.

CDR3 sequence (DNA): TGCGCCAGCAGTGAGAGCGGGGGGGTTACCTACGAGCAGTACTTC. Translated, it gives CASSESGGVTYEQYF. The chain recombines TRBV10-2 with TRBJ2-7, with TRBD2 matching over 10 bases. This CDR3 is 15 amino acids long. J was trimmed by 2 bases and V by 2 bases; bases with no gene match: 3. Germline V gene lookup returns CDR1 WSHSY and CDR2 SAAADI.

The CDR3 DNA follows: TGTGCCAGCAGCACCGGACAGGGGTATCCTGAAGCTTTCTTT. Protein sequence: CASSTGQGYPEAFF. The V gene is TRBV5-4, the J gene TRBJ1-1; TRBD1 aligns across 9 bases. The CDR3 has 14 amino acids. V shed 4 bases and J 6 bases; nucleotides not matched to a gene: 7. The germline V gene has CDR1 SGHNT and CDR2 YYREEE (reference sequence).

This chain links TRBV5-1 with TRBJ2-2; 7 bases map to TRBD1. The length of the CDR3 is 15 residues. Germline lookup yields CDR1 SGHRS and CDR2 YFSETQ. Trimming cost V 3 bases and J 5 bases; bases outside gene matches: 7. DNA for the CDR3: TGCGCCAGCAGCTCAGAAGGGGGCAATACCGGGGAGCTGTTTTTT. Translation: CASSSEGGNTGELFF.

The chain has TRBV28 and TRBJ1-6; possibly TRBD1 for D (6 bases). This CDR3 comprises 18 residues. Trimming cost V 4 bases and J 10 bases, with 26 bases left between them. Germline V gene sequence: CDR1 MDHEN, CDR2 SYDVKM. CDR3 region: CASSWGGAGRRLRSPLHF. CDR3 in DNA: TGTGCCAGCAGTTGGGGGGGCGCGGGACGAAGGTTAAGGTCACCCCTCCACTTT.

In DNA form, the CDR3 reads TGTGCCAGCAGCCCTCAGACATGGGGAACTGAAGCTTTCTTT. It specifies CASSPQTWGTEAFF. The J gene is TRBJ1-1, the V gene TRBV11-2; D call uncertain. CDR1 and CDR2 (germline): SGHAT, FQNNGV. Trimming pared 5 bases from V and 5 bases from J, leaving 15 bases between. The CDR3 is made up of 14 amino acids.

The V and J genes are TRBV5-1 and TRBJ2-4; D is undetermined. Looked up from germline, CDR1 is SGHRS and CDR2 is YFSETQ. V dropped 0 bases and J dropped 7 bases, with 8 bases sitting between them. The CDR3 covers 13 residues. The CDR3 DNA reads TGCGCCAGCAGCTTGGCTCATAGGAACATTCAGTACTTC. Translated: CASSLAHRNIQYF.

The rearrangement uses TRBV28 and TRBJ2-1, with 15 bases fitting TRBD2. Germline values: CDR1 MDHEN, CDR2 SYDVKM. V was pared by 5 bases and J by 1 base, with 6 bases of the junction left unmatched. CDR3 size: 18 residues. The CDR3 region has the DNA TGTGCCAGCAGTGGACTAGCGGGAGGGCCGGTTTCCTACAATGAGCAGTTCTTC. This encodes CASSGLAGGPVSYNEQFF.

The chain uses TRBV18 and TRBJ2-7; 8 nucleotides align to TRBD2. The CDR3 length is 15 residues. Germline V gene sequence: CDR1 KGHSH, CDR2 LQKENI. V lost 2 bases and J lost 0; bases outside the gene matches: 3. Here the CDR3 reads CASSPSGGLSYEQYF. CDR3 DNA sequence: TGTGCCAGCTCACCAAGCGGGGGCCTCTCCTACGAGCAGTACTTC.

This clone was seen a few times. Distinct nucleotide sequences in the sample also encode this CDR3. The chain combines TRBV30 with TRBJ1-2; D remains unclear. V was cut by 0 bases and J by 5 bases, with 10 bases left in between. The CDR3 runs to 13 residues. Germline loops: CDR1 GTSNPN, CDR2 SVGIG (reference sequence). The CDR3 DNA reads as TGTGCCTGGAGTGTATCGTCCGCGTATGGCTACACCTTC. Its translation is CAWSVSSAYGYTF.

Here the CDR3 reads CASSLRLRREPTGELFF. As DNA, the CDR3 is TGTGCCAGCAGCTTAAGACTTAGGCGGGAGCCCACCGGGGAGCTGTTTTTT. The V call is TRBV11-3, the J call TRBJ2-2; 7 bases match TRBD2. V was pared by 2 bases and J by 4 bases, with 10 bases of the junction left unmatched. The germline CDR1 and CDR2 sequences are SGHNT and YENEEA. The CDR3 length is 17 residues.

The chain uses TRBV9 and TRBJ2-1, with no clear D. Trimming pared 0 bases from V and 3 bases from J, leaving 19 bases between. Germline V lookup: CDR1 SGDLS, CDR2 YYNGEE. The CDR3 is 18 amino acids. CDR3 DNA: TGTGCCAGCAGCGTAGCTACTGAAGTAGGAAAGGGCTACAATGAGCAGTTCTTC. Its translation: CASSVATEVGKGYNEQFF.

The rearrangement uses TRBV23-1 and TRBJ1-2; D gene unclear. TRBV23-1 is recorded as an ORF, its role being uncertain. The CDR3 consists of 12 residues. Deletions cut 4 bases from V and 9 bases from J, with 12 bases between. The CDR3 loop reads CASSPRPGSYTF. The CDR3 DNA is TGCGCCAGCAGTCCGCGCCCGGGGAGCTACACCTTC.

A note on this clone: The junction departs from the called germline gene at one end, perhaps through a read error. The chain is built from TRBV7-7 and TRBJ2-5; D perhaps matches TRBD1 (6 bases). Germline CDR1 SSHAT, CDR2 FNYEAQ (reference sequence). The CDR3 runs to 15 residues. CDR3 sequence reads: CASSLGGQREETQYF. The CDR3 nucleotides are TGTGCTAGCAGCTTAGGCGGACAGCGAGAAGAGACCCAGTACTTC.